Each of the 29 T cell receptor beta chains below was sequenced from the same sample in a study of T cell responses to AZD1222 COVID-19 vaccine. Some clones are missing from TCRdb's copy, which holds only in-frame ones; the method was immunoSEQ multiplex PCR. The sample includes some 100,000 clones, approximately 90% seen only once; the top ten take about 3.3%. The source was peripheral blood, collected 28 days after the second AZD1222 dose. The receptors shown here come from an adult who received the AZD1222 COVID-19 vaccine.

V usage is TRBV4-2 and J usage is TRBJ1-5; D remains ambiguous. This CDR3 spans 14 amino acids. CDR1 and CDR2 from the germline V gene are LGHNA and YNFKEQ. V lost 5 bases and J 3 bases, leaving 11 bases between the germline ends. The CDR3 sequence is CASSEERDNQPQHF. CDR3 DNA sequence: TGTGCCAGCAGCGAGGAAAGGGACAATCAGCCCCAGCATTTT.

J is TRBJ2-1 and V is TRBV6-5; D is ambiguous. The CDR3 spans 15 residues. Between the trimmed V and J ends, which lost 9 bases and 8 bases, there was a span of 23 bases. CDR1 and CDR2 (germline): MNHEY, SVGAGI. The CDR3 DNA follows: TGTGCCAGGAAAATGGGCCAACTACACCTTGATGAGCAGTTCTTC. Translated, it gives CARKMGQLHLDEQFF.

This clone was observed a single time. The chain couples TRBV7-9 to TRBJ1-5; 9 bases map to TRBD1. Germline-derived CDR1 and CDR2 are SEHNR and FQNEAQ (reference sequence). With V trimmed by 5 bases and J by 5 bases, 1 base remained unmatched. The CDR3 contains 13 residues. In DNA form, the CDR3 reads TGTGCCAGCAGCCGGACAGGGGATCAGCCCCAGCATTTT. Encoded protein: CASSRTGDQPQHF.

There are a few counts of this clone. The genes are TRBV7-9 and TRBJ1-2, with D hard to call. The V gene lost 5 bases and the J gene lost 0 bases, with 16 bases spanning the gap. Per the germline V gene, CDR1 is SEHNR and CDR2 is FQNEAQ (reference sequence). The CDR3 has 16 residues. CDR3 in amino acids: CASSTVTTHSNYGYTF. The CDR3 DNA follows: TGTGCCAGCAGCACTGTGACCACCCATTCTAACTATGGCTACACCTTC.

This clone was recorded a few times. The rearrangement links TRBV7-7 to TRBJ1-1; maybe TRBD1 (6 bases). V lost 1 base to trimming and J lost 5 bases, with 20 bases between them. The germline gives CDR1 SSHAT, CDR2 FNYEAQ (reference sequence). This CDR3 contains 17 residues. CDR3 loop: CASSLETGKGVGTEAFF. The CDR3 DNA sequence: TGTGCCAGCAGCTTAGAAACAGGGAAGGGTGTTGGGACTGAAGCTTTCTTT.

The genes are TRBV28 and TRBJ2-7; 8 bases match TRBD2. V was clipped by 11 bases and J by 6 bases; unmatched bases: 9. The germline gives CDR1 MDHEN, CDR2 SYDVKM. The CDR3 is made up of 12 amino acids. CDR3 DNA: TGTGCCGGGAGCGGGAGCGGGGCCGAGCAGTACTTC. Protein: CAGSGSGAEQYF.

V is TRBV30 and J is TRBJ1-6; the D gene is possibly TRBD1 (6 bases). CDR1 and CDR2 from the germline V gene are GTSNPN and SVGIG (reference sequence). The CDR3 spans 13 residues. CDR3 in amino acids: CARGGVNNSPLHF. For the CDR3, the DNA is TGTGCTAGAGGGGGGGTTAATAATTCACCCCTCCACTTT.

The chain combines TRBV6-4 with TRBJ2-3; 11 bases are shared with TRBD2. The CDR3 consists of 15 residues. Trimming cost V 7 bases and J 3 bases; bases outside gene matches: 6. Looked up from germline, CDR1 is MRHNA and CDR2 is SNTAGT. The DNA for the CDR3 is TGTGCCAGCACCCCAACTAGCGGGGGTACAGATACGCAGTATTTT. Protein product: CASTPTSGGTDTQYF.

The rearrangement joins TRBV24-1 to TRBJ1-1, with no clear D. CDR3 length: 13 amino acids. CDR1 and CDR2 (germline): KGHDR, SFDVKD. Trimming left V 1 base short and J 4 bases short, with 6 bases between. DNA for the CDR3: TGTGCCACCAGTGATTTTGGAAGCACTGAAGCTTTCTTT. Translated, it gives CATSDFGSTEAFF.

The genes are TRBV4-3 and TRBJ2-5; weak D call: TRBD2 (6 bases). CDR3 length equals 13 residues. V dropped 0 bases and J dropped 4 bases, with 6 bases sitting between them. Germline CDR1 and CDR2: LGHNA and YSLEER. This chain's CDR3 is CASSQEGGETQYF. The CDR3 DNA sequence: TGCGCCAGCAGCCAAGAGGGGGGAGAGACCCAGTACTTC.

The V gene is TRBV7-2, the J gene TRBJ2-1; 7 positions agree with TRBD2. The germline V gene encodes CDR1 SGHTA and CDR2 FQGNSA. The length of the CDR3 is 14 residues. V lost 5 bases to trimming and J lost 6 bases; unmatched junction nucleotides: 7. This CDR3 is CASSLQAGTNEQFF. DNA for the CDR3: TGTGCCAGCAGCCTTCAAGCGGGAACCAATGAGCAGTTCTTC.

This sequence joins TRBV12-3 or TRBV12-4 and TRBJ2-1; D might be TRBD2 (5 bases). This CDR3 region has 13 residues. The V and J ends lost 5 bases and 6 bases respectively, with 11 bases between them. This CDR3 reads CASSPDYSNEQFF. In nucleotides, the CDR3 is TGTGCCAGCAGTCCTGACTACTCCAATGAGCAGTTCTTC.

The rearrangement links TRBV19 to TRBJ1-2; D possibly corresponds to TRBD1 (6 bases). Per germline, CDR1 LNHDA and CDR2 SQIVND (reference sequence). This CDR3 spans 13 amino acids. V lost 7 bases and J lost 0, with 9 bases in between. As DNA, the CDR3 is TGTGCCAGTAAGGACAGAGCTAACTATGGCTACACCTTC. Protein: CASKDRANYGYTF.

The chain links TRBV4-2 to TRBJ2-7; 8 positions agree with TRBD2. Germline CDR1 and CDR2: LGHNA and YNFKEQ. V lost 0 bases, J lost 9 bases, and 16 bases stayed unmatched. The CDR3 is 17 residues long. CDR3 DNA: TGTGCCAGCAGCCAAGACGGAGCGGGAGAACCTACGAGTTGGCAGTACTTC. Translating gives CASSQDGAGEPTSWQYF.

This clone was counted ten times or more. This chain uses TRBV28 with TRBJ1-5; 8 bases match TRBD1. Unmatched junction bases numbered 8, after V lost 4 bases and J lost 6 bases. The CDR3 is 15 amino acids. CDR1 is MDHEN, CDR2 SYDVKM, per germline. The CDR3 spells CASSSPAGGFQPQHF. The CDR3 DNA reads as TGTGCCAGCAGTTCCCCGGCAGGGGGCTTTCAGCCCCAGCATTTT.

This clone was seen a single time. CDR3 protein: CASSLVSNQPQHF. The CDR3 DNA reads TGTGCCAGCAGCTTAGTTAGCAATCAGCCCCAGCATTTT. The chain joins TRBV7-9 to TRBJ1-5, with unresolved D. The CDR3 has 13 amino acids. V lost 1 base to trimming and J lost 0 bases, with 1 base between them. CDR1 and CDR2 (germline): SEHNR, FQNEAQ (reference sequence). The full variable domain, rest sourced from reference TRBV7-9 and TRBJ1-5, is DTGVSQNPRHKITKRGQNVTFRCDPISEHNRLYWYRQTLGQGPEFLTYFQNEAQLEKSRLLSDRFSAERPKGSFSTLEIQRTEQGDSAMYLCASSLVSNQPQHFGDGTRLSIL.

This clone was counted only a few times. CDR3 sequence (DNA): TGCGCCAGCAGCCAAGATTGGGGGGCTGGCTACACCTTC. This gives the protein CASSQDWGAGYTF. This sequence joins TRBV4-3 and TRBJ1-2, with a possible D match to TRBD1 (6 bases). Looked up from germline, CDR1 is LGHNA and CDR2 is YSLEER. V lost 0 bases, J lost 7 bases, and 9 bases lay in between. The CDR3 sequence is 13 residues long.

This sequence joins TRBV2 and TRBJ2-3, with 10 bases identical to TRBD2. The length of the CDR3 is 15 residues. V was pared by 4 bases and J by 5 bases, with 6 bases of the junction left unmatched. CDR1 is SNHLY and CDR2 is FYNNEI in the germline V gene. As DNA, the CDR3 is TGTGCCAGCAGTGCACTAGCGGGGTCAATAGATACGCAGTATTTT. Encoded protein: CASSALAGSIDTQYF.

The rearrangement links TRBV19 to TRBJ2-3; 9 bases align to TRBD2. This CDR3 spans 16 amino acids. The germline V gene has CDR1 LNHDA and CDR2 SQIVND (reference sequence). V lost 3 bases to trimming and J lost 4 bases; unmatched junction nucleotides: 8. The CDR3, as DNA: TGTGCCAGTAGTATTTTGCGGGGGGGAATCTCAGATACGCAGTATTTT. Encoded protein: CASSILRGGISDTQYF.

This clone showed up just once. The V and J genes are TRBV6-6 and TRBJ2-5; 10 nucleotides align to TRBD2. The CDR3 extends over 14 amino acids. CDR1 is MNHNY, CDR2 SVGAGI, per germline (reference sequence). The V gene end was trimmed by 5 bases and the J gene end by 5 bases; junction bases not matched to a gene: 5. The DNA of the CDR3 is TGTGCCAGCAGTCGGACTAGCGGAGGGGAGACCCAGTACTTC. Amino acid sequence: CASSRTSGGETQYF.

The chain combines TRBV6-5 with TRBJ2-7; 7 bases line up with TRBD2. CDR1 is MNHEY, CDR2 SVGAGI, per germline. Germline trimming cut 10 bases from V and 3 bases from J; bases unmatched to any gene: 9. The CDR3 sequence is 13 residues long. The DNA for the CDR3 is TGTGCCACCGAGCTGGGGGGGATCTACGAGCAGTACTTC. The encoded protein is CATELGGIYEQYF.

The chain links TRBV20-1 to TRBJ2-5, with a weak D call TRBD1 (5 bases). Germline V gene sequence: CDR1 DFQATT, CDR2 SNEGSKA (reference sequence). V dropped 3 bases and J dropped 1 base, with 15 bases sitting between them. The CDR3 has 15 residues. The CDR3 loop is CSASGKGLGQETQYF. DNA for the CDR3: TGCAGTGCTAGTGGGAAGGGGCTCGGCCAAGAGACCCAGTACTTC.

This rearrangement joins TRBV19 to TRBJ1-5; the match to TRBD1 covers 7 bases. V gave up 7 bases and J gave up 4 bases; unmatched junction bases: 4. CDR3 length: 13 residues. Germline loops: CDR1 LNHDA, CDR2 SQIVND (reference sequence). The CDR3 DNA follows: TGTGCCAGTAAGGGCAGGGGGAATCAGCCCCAGCATTTT. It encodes CASKGRGNQPQHF.

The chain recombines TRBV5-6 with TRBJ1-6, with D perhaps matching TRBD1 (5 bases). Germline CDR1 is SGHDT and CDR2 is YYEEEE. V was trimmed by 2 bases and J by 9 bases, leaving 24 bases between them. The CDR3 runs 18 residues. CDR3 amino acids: CASSFSPPGGAQISPLHF. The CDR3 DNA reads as TGTGCCAGCAGCTTTTCCCCACCTGGAGGGGCCCAAATTTCACCCCTCCACTTT. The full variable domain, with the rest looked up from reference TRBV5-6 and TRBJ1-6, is DAGVTQSPTHLIKTRGQQVTLRCSPKSGHDTVSWYQQALGQGPQFIFQYYEEEERQRGNFPDRFSGHQFPNYSSELNVNALLLGDSALYLCASSFSPPGGAQISPLHFGNGTRLTVT.

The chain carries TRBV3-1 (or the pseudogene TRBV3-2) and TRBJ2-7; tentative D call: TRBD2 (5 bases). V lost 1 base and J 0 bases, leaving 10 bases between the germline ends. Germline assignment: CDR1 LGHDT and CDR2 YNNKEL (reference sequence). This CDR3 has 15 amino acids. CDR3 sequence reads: CASSQGLTSSYEQYF. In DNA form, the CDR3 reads TGTGCCAGCAGCCAAGGGTTAACTAGCTCCTACGAGCAGTACTTC.

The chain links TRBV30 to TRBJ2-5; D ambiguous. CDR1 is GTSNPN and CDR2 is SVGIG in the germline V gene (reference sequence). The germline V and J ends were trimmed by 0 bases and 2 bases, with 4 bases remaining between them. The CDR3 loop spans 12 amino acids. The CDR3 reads CAWSVQQETQYF. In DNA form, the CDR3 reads TGTGCCTGGAGTGTACAGCAAGAGACCCAGTACTTC.

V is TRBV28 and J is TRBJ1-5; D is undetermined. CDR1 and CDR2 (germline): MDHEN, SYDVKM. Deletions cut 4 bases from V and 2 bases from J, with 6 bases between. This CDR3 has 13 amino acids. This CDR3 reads CASSSQGNQPQHF. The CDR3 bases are TGTGCCAGCAGTTCCCAAGGCAATCAGCCCCAGCATTTT.

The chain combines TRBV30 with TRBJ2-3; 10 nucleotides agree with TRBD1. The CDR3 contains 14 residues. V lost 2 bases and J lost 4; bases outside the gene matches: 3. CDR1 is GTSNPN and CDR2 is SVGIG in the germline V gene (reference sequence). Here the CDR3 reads CAWSNGQGADTQYF. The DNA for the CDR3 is TGTGCCTGGAGTAACGGACAGGGGGCAGATACGCAGTATTTT. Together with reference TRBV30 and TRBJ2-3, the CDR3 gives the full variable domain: SQTIHQWPATLVQPVGSPLSLECTVEGTSNPNLYWYRQAAGRGLQLLFYSVGIGQISSEVPQNLSASRPQDRQFILSSKKLLLSDSGFYLCAWSNGQGADTQYFGPGTRLTVL.

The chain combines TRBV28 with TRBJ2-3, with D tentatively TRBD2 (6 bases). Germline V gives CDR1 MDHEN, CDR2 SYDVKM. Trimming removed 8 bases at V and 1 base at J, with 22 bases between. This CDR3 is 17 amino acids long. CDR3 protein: CASFSPLGQRGTDTQYF. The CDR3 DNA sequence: TGTGCCAGCTTTTCTCCCTTAGGCCAGCGGGGCACAGATACGCAGTATTTT.